These T cell receptor beta chains were read from a single sample in a study of T cells in Graves' hyperthyroidism and ophthalmopathy. TCRdb re-derived calls from the multiplex PCR reads in MiXCR, one entry per CDR3 protein. The sample contains almost 600,000 distinct CDR3 sequences, around 42% of which appear only once. Source material: peripheral blood or thyroid tissue (not recorded which). Every receptor here comes from a woman in her late teens or twenties with Graves' hyperthyroidism. CDR3s include the opening cysteine and the closing phenylalanine or tryptophan. Each record gives: D gene, clone size, V gene, J gene, CDR3 DNA, CDR3 protein. A D gene is named only where the DNA matches it firmly. Size values are once, few and many counts, or a class for expanded clones, and some rows have none.

TRBD1,NA,TRBV2,TRBJ2-7,TGTGCCAGCCGAGACAGGGGGCAGGTCGAGCAGTACTTC,CASRDRGQVEQYF
NA,NA,TRBV15,TRBJ2-5,TGTGCCACCAGCAGCTTACCTGGGGGAACGGAGACCCAGTACTTC,CATSSLPGGTETQYF
NA,NA,TRBV20-1,TRBJ2-7,TGCAGTGCTAGTGGGCAGAAATACGAGCAGTACTTC,CSASGQKYEQYF
NA,few,TRBV4-1,TRBJ1-3,TGCGCCAGCAGCCAATCTCGGGCCCGCAACTCTGGAAACACCATATATTTT,CASSQSRARNSGNTIYF
NA,many,TRBV6-6,TRBJ2-7,TGTGCCAGCAGTCACGGGGGGCAGTACTTC,CASSHGGQYF
TRBD1,few,TRBV2,TRBJ2-1,TGTGCCAGCAGTGACGGACAGGGGGATGAGCAGTTCTTC,CASSDGQGDEQFF
TRBD1,NA,TRBV19,TRBJ2-6,TGTGCCAGTAGTAGACAGGGCTCTGGGGCCAACGTCCTGACTTTC,CASSRQGSGANVLTF
NA,NA,TRBV10-3,TRBJ1-1,TGTGCCATCAGTGTCTCCGCACTAGAGGGCATGAACACTGAAGCTTTCTTT,CAISVSALEGMNTEAFF
NA,NA,TRBV20-1,TRBJ2-2,TGCAGTGCTAGACGGCAGGGGAACACCGGGGAGCTGTCTTGG,CSARRQGNTGELSW
NA,NA,TRBV29-1,TRBJ1-5,TGCAGCGTTGACAGGGTTGAGAGCAATCAGCCCCAGCATTTT,CSVDRVESNQPQHF
NA,NA,TRBV29-1,TRBJ2-7,TGCAGCGTTGCACCGGACCCCGGCTCCTACGAGCAGTACTTC,CSVAPDPGSYEQYF
NA,many,TRBV29-1,TRBJ1-5,TGCAGCGTTGAAGGTTCGGAGACCCAGCATTTT,CSVEGSETQHF
TRBD1,NA,TRBV2,TRBJ2-7,TGTGCCAGCATCGAGGACAGGGGCCACAATGAGCAGTACTTC,CASIEDRGHNEQYF
TRBD2,many,TRBV20-1,TRBJ2-7,TGCAGTGCTAGTTCCCCCAATGCGGGAGGATTCTACGAGCAGTACTTC,CSASSPNAGGFYEQYF
NA,NA,TRBV24-1,TRBJ1-6,TGTGCCACCAGTGATAGTCGGGGTCAATCACCCCTCCACTTT,CATSDSRGQSPLHF
NA,many,TRBV24-1,TRBJ2-2,TGTGCCACCCAGGGGCTAGCTGATGCCGGGGAGCTGTTTTTT,CATQGLADAGELFF
TRBD1,many,TRBV30,TRBJ1-2,TGTGCCTGGAGGGACTTCGGGACAGGGAATGGCTACACCTTC,CAWRDFGTGNGYTF
NA,many,TRBV7-2,TRBJ1-2,TGTGCCAGCAGCTCGGGACGGAACTATGGCTACACCTTC,CASSSGRNYGYTF
NA,many,TRBV7-9,TRBJ2-7,TGTGCCAGCAGCAAGAACAACTCGGATGAACTCCAGACGACCTACGAGCAGTACTTC,CASSKNNSDELQTTYEQYF
NA,many,TRBV5-1,TRBJ2-2,TGCGCCAGCAGCTTGGCCTCAGGATTGACCACCGGGGAGCTGTTTTTT,CASSLASGLTTGELFF
NA,many,TRBV7-2,TRBJ1-2,TGTGCCAGCAGCTTAGAATCGTCGGCTTCGTTTGGCTACACCTTC,CASSLESSASFGYTF
NA,many,TRBV9,TRBJ1-2,TGTGCCAGCAGCGTGAACAGGGATAGAAGAGCTGGCTACACCTTC,CASSVNRDRRAGYTF
NA,NA,TRBV10-1,TRBJ2-5,TGCGCCAGCAGTGAGTACGAATTC,CASSEYEF
NA,NA,TRBV20-1,TRBJ1-1,TGCAGTGCTAGAGCCCTCACGGGGTACACTGAAGCTTTCTTT,CSARALTGYTEAFF
NA,many,TRBV5-5,TRBJ1-1,TGTGCCAGCAGCTTCCATCCCCTTACAGGCAGCACTGAAGCTTTCTTT,CASSFHPLTGSTEAFF
NA,many,TRBV2,TRBJ1-5,TGTGCCAGCAGTGAACAAGGGATGGGAAGTCAGCCCCAGCATTTT,CASSEQGMGSQPQHF
NA,NA,TRBV7-8,TRBJ2-7,TGTGCCAGCAGCCAGAGCGACGGGCCCCCCTCCTACGAGCAGTACTTC,CASSQSDGPPSYEQYF
TRBD1,NA,TRBV10-3,TRBJ2-7,TGTGCCATCAGTGCGGACAGGACCCTCTACGAGCAGTACTTC,CAISADRTLYEQYF
NA,NA,TRBV5-5,TRBJ1-4,TGTGCCAGCAGCTCGAATCCTAGGGGGGGTGAAAAACTGTTTTTT,CASSSNPRGGEKLFF
TRBD1,NA,TRBV10-1,TRBJ1-2,TGCGCCAGCAGTGAACCACAGGGGTACTATGGCTACACCTTC,CASSEPQGYYGYTF
TRBD2,NA,TRBV24-1,TRBJ2-2,TGTGCCACTACACCGGGACTAGCGGGAAATACCGGGGAGCTGTTTTTT,CATTPGLAGNTGELFF
NA,many,TRBV5-4,TRBJ2-6,TGTGCCAGCAGCTTTGGGAGCTCTGGGGCCAACGTCCTGACTTTC,CASSFGSSGANVLTF
NA,few,TRBV5-8,TRBJ1-5,TGTGCCAGCAGCTCGTACAGGGCCCGCATTGGCTATAGCAATCAGCCCCAGCATTTT,CASSSYRARIGYSNQPQHF
NA,NA,TRBV20-1,TRBJ1-4,TGCAGTGCTAGAGTAGGGAGGGACGAAAAACTGTTTTTT,CSARVGRDEKLFF
TRBD2,many,TRBV7-6,TRBJ2-2,TGTGCCAGCAGCCCTGGGGAGGGCACCGGGGAGCTGTTTTTT,CASSPGEGTGELFF
TRBD2,NA,TRBV11-1,TRBJ2-5,TGTGCCAGCAGCTCCTCCCTTGCTAGCGGGATGTACCAAGAGACCCAGTACTTC,CASSSSLASGMYQETQYF
NA,many,TRBV7-8,TRBJ2-7,TGTGCCAGCAGCTTAGCCGGGACAATCTACGAGCAGTACTTC,CASSLAGTIYEQYF
NA,NA,TRBV25-1,TRBJ1-5,TGTGCCAGCAGTGCCGGAGTTTTGGATCAGCCCCAGCATTTT,CASSAGVLDQPQHF
TRBD2,many,TRBV29-1,TRBJ2-3,TGCAGCGTTCAGACTAGCGGAGCCACAGATACGCAGTATTTT,CSVQTSGATDTQYF
TRBD2,NA,TRBV10-1,TRBJ2-3,TGCGCCAGCAGTGAGTCGCTAGCGGGAGTGGTAGATACGCAGTATTTT,CASSESLAGVVDTQYF
NA,many,TRBV15,TRBJ2-5,TGTGCCACCAGCAGTGACAGAACCCAAGAGACCCAGTACTTC,CATSSDRTQETQYF
NA,NA,TRBV12-3/TRBV12-4,TRBJ2-7,TGTGCCGTCAGTCTCGCCACGCGTAGGCTCTACGAGCAGTACTTC,CAVSLATRRLYEQYF
NA,NA,TRBV29-1,TRBJ2-2,NA,CSVVIRDSRTPGSCFF
NA,many,TRBV12-3/TRBV12-4,TRBJ2-5,TGTGCCAGCAGTTCTACCTCCCAAGGCGGGACCCAGTACTTC,CASSSTSQGGTQYF
NA,NA,TRBV7-3,TRBJ2-3,TGTGCCAGCAGTTTCCCGGGACTCCCCCGCACAGATACGCAGTATTTT,CASSFPGLPRTDTQYF
NA,few,TRBV7-9,TRBJ1-3,TGTGCCAGCAGCTTAGAACCTGGAAACACCATATATTTT,CASSLEPGNTIYF
NA,once,TRBV6-5,TRBJ1-1,TGTGCCAGCAGTGAAGACAGTTACACTGAAGCTTTCTTT,CASSEDSYTEAFF